This section outlines one T cell receptor beta chain sequence together with its context. The CDR3 sequence is 14 residues long. V gave up 4 bases and J gave up 9 bases; unmatched junction bases: 10. CDR1 GTSNPN and CDR2 SVGIG come from the germline V gene (reference sequence). Generated by immunoSEQ multiplex PCR, the TCRdb table keeps only in-frame clones and is missing some. Of 120,000 to 150,000 clones listed, over 80% are singletons. The sample belongs to a study of blood T cell repertoires in COVID-19. The origin of this receptor is a woman aged 45-65 years with acute or convalescent COVID-19. The material sequenced was peripheral blood. The gene calls are TRBV30 and TRBJ2-1; TRBD2 aligns across 9 bases. The CDR3 loop reads CAWNSAGGWAEQFF. The DNA of the CDR3 is TGTGCCTGGAATTCTGCGGGAGGGTGGGCTGAGCAGTTCTTC.